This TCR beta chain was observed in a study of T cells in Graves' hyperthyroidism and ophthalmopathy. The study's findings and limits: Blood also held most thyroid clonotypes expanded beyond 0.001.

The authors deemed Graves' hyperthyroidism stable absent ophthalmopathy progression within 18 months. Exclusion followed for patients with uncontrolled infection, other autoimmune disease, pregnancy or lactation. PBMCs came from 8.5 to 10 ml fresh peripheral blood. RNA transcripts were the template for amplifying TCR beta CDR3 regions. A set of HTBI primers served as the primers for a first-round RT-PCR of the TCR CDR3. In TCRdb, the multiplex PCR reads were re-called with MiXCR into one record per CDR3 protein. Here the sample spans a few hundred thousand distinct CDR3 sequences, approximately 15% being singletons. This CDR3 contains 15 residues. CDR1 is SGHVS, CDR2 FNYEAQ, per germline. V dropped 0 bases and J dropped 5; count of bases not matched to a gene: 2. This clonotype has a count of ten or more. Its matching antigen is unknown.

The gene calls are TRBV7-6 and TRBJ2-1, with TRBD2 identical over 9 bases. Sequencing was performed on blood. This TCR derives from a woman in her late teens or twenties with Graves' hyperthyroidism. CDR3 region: CASSLAPSGNNEQFF. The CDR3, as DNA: TGTGCCAGCAGCTTAGCGCCTAGCGGGAACAATGAGCAGTTCTTC.